This TCR beta chain was recorded in a study of blood T cells in healthy people across ages. V lost 7 bases and J lost 2; bases outside the gene matches: 7. This CDR3 is 16 amino acids long. CDR1 and CDR2 (germline): MNHEY, SMNVEV (reference sequence). Study results and caveats: While age rose, TCR beta diversity per million T cells dropped in a roughly linear way.

For the second PCR, which ran for about 6 to 12 cycles, a sample-barcoded 5' primer and a J-beta primer mix were used. One entry per CDR3 protein results from TCRdb running MiXCR on the 5' RACE reads. The data show about 1.6 million distinct CDR3 sequences, roughly 32% seen once. This clonotype has only a few counts. The antigen remains undetermined. Per-sample PBMC isolation yielded at least 6.5 million cells. The gene calls are TRBV27 and TRBJ2-1, with 11 bases identical to TRBD2. Sequencing was done on a sample of blood. This TCR came from a woman in her twenties or thirties in good health. CDR3 sequence: CASKAGTSGTYNEQFF. The CDR3 DNA is TGTGCCAGCAAGGCCGGGACTAGCGGAACCTACAATGAGCAGTTCTTC.